A selection of T cell receptor beta chains follows, all from one sample in a study of identical twins. Using its own MiXCR run on the 5' RACE reads, TCRdb lists one record per CDR3 protein. This sample has a few hundred thousand distinct CDR3 sequences; about 13% occur once, and the top ten carry about 4%. These same records also appear under a second study, on yellow fever vaccine responses in identical twins.

The sequenced sample was memory (CD45RO+) T cells sorted from blood. The receptors derive from a woman under 30 in good health. Both conserved end residues are part of each CDR3. The D gene is left open where the match is weak. Size values are once, few and many counts, or a class for expanded clones, and some rows have none.

clone size	J gene	V gene	D gene	CDR3 DNA	CDR3 protein
few	TRBJ2-7	TRBV27	TRBD2	TGTGCCAGCAGTTTATCGCCCCCTACCCTAGCGGGGGGATTTGTCTACGAGCAGTACTTC	CASSLSPPTLAGGFVYEQYF
many	TRBJ1-2	TRBV7-9	.	TGTGCCAGCAGCTTCCCAGGGTATGGCTACACCTTC	CASSFPGYGYTF
.	TRBJ2-3	TRBV18	TRBD2	TGTGCCAGCTCACCCACGGGGGGGCCGGTAGATACGCAGTATTTT	CASSPTGGPVDTQYF
many	TRBJ2-7	TRBV5-6	TRBD1	TGTGCCAGCAGCTTGCGGGACAGAGACGAGCAGTACTTC	CASSLRDRDEQYF
.	TRBJ2-1	TRBV5-5	.	TGTGCCAGCAGCCTGGGAAAGGGGCCATACAATGAGCAGTTCTTC	CASSLGKGPYNEQFF
.	TRBJ2-1	TRBV15	TRBD1	TGTGCCACCAGCAGAGCCGGACAGGGAAATGAGCAGTTCTTC	CATSRAGQGNEQFF
few	TRBJ2-7	TRBV12-3/TRBV12-4	.	TGTGCCAGCAGTTCCCCTCTCCGGGCCGAGCAGTACTTC	CASSSPLRAEQYF
.	TRBJ1-3	TRBV28	TRBD1	TGTGCCAGCAGTTCAGACAGGGGGCTTGGAAACACCATATATTTT	CASSSDRGLGNTIYF
many	TRBJ2-5	TRBV12-3/TRBV12-4	TRBD2	TGTGCCAGCAGTTTAAGCGTCGGGGGGAACCAAGAGACCCAGTACTTC	CASSLSVGGNQETQYF
.	TRBJ2-7	TRBV5-4	TRBD2	TGTGCCAGCAGCCCGGGGTCTAGCGGCCTCTACGAGCAGTACTTC	CASSPGSSGLYEQYF
few	TRBJ2-3	TRBV10-1	.	TGCGCCAGCAGTGTAAAGGTCGGGACCGACACAGATACGCAGTATTTT	CASSVKVGTDTDTQYF
.	TRBJ1-2	TRBV6-5	.	TGTGCCAGCAAAACGGGGTCGCGGGGCTACACCTTC	CASKTGSRGYTF
many	TRBJ2-3	TRBV4-2	.	TGTGCCAGCAGCTCACCGACCGGGACCGCGATTTCAGATACGCAGTATTTT	CASSSPTGTAISDTQYF
.	TRBJ2-5	TRBV4-1	.	TGCGCCAGCAGCCCGATTAACAGAGCCTTGGAGACCCAGTACTTC	CASSPINRALETQYF
.	TRBJ2-2	TRBV2	.	TGTGCCAGCCGACCCTTCGTGGGGAAGACCGGGGAGCTGTTTTTT	CASRPFVGKTGELFF
.	TRBJ2-2	TRBV11-2	.	TGTGCCAGCAGCCCCTACTCCCGGAACACCGGGGAGCTGTTTTTT	CASSPYSRNTGELFF
few	TRBJ2-7	TRBV7-6	.	TGTGCCAGCAGCTTTTCGGATACGGGGTACGAGCAGTACTTC	CASSFSDTGYEQYF
.	TRBJ2-3	TRBV4-2	.	TGCGCCAGCAGCCAAGATTCGGGGGCTCGCACAGATACGCAGTATTTT	CASSQDSGARTDTQYF
.	TRBJ1-6	TRBV30	TRBD1	TGTGCCTGGAGTGGACAGGGATGGAATTCACCCCTCCACTTT	CAWSGQGWNSPLHF
many	TRBJ2-3	TRBV5-1	.	TGCGCCAGCAGCTTGGACTGGACACCTACAGATACGCAGTATTTT	CASSLDWTPTDTQYF
few	TRBJ1-1	TRBV6-1	.	TGTGCCAGCAGTGAAGTATACGGACCGAACACTGAAGCTTTCTTT	CASSEVYGPNTEAFF
.	TRBJ2-5	TRBV6-2/TRBV6-3	TRBD1	TGTGCCAGCAGCCCGGGACAGGGGGCGGCCCAGTACTTC	CASSPGQGAAQYF
.	TRBJ1-1	TRBV19	.	TGTGCCAGTAGTCCTTACAGAGACACTGAAGCTTTCTTT	CASSPYRDTEAFF
few	TRBJ2-3	TRBV25-1	TRBD1	TGTGCCAGCAGTGACAGTCCAGGGGGCATAGGTACGCAGTATTTT	CASSDSPGGIGTQYF
.	TRBJ2-3	TRBV10-3	.	TGTGCCATCAGTGACGCTGCGGGGGCCCTTAGAGATACGCAGTATTTT	CAISDAAGALRDTQYF
.	TRBJ2-1	TRBV21-1	.	TGTGCCAGCAGCGCCAAGAGCCTCTCCTACAATGAGCAGTTCTTC	CASSAKSLSYNEQFF
.	TRBJ2-7	TRBV6-1	.	TGTGCCAGCAGTGAAGCTGGTCTGGGGATCGAGCAGTACTTC	CASSEAGLGIEQYF
few	TRBJ2-5	TRBV3-1	.	TGTGCCAGCAGCCAAGATGGGTGGAAGTCCCAGTACTTC	CASSQDGWKSQYF
few	TRBJ2-7	TRBV12-3/TRBV12-4	TRBD2	TGTGCCATCCGGGGACTAGCAGGGGAGCAGTACTTC	CAIRGLAGEQYF
few	TRBJ2-1	TRBV7-9	TRBD2	TGTGCCAGCAGCTTTCGGACTAGCGGGACAAACAATGAGCAGTTCTTC	CASSFRTSGTNNEQFF
many	TRBJ2-4	TRBV2	TRBD1	TGTGCCAGCAGTCCCACCGGGACAGGGAGTGAGGTAGCCAAAAACATTCAGTACTTC	CASSPTGTGSEVAKNIQYF
few	TRBJ2-3	TRBV5-1	.	TGCGCCAGCAGCTTGGACCAGGGAACAGATACGCAGTATTTT	CASSLDQGTDTQYF
.	TRBJ2-1	TRBV5-6	TRBD1	TGTGCCAGCAGCTTAATGGGACAGGGGAATTCCAATGAGCAGTTCTTC	CASSLMGQGNSNEQFF
.	TRBJ1-3	TRBV7-2	TRBD1	TGTGCCAGCAGCTCGGGACAGGGTTATGGAAACACCATATATTTT	CASSSGQGYGNTIYF
few	TRBJ1-5	TRBV20-1	.	TGCAGTGCTACCACAGGGATGAATCAGCCCCAGCATTTT	CSATTGMNQPQHF
.	TRBJ1-6	TRBV6-2/TRBV6-3	TRBD1	TGTGCCAGCAGTTACTCTGTGCCAGGGGGTAGGAGTTCCTATAATTCACCCCTCCACTTT	CASSYSVPGGRSSYNSPLHF